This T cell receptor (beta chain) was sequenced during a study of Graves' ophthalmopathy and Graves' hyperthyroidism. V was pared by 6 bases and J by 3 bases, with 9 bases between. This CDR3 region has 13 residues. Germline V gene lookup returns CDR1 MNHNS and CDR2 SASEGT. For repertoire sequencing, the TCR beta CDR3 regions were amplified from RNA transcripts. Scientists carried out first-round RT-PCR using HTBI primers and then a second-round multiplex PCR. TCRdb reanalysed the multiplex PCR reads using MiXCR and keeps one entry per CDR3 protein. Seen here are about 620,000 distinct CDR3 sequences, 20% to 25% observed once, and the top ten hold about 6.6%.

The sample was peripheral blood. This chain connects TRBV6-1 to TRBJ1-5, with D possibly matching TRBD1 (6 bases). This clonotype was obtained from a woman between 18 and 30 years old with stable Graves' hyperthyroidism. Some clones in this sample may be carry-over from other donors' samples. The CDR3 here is CASRRDTNQPQHF. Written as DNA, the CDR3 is TGTGCCAGCAGAAGGGACACCAATCAGCCCCAGCATTTT.